Presented here are 19 T cell receptor beta chains from one specimen sequenced in a study of blood T cell repertoires in COVID-19. Sequencing used immunoSEQ multiplex PCR; TCRdb keeps in-frame clones, though not all of them. The sample yields about 150,000 clones, over 80% seen once. The sequencing input was peripheral blood. The receptors here all came from a middle-aged woman with active or convalescent COVID-19.

The chain links TRBV29-1 to TRBJ2-3, with D maybe TRBD1 (6 bases). Trimming pared 4 bases from V and 6 bases from J, leaving 23 bases between. The germline gives CDR1 SQVTM, CDR2 ANQGSEA. The CDR3 spans 16 residues. The CDR3 reads CSVVGPGQELWDTQYF. The CDR3 DNA is TGCAGCGTTGTGGGGCCGGGACAAGAGTTATGGGATACGCAGTATTTT.

This chain connects TRBV21-1 to TRBJ1-4; no DNA check was done on the table's D call, TRBD1. TRBV21-1 is an annotated pseudogene. This CDR3 is 19 amino acids long. CDR3 sequence reads: CASSKVPGPGDTRVGKLFF. The CDR3 coding sequence is TGTGCCAGCAGCAAAGTCCCGGGCCCGGGTGATACCAGGGTTGGAAAACTGTTTTTT.

This rearrangement joins TRBV19 to TRBJ2-5; TRBD2 matches at 9 bases. The germline V gene has CDR1 LNHDA and CDR2 SQIVND (reference sequence). The CDR3 sequence is 16 residues long. Germline trimming cut 4 bases from V and 5 bases from J; bases unmatched to any gene: 11. The CDR3 DNA sequence: TGTGCCAGTAGTACCGCCGAGCGGGGGGCATGGGAGACCCAGTACTTC. Amino acids: CASSTAERGAWETQYF.

The V call is TRBV9, the J call TRBJ2-2; possible D gene TRBD1, 6 bases. CDR3 length equals 15 residues. Trimming took 4 bases from V and 5 from J, leaving 15 bases between them. Per germline, CDR1 SGDLS and CDR2 YYNGEE. CDR3 sequence (DNA): TGTGCCAGCAGCCAGGACAGCCGATCGACCGGGGAGCTGTTTTTT. Translating it yields CASSQDSRSTGELFF.

The CDR3 DNA sequence: TGCGCCAGCAGCTTGGCCTATGGGGCGGGACGCAACAATGAGCAGTTCTTC. Translation: CASSLAYGAGRNNEQFF. V is TRBV5-1 and J is TRBJ2-1; weak D call: TRBD2 (6 bases). Trimming removed 0 bases from V and 5 bases from J, with 18 bases in between. The CDR3 has 17 amino acids. The germline V gene encodes CDR1 SGHRS and CDR2 YFSETQ.

The gene calls are TRBV27 and TRBJ2-7, with D maybe TRBD2 (5 bases). This CDR3 spans 14 amino acids. Trimming took off 2 bases at V and 6 bases at J, with 14 bases between the two ends. Looked up from germline, CDR1 is MNHEY and CDR2 is SMNVEV (reference sequence). The CDR3 DNA reads as TGTGCCAGCAGTTTAGGTGGGAGAGGTTCCGAGCAGTACTTC. Translating it yields CASSLGGRGSEQYF.

The chain's CDR3 is CASSYQTGVRNEQFF. The CDR3 DNA follows: TGTGCCAGCAGTTACCAAACCGGGGTGAGAAATGAGCAGTTCTTC. The chain recombines TRBV6-6 with TRBJ2-1; D perhaps matches TRBD2 (5 bases). The CDR3 is 15 amino acids. Germline values: CDR1 MNHNY, CDR2 SVGAGI (reference sequence). Trimming took 2 bases from V and 7 from J, leaving 15 bases between them.

This sequence joins TRBV19 and TRBJ2-6; D is possibly TRBD1 (5 bases). The V end was cut by 2 bases, the J end by 4 bases, with 12 bases between. This CDR3 is built from 16 residues. Germline lookup yields CDR1 LNHDA and CDR2 SQIVND (reference sequence). CDR3 residues: CASSILGAGGANVLTF. In DNA, the CDR3 is TGTGCCAGTAGTATACTAGGGGCAGGCGGGGCCAACGTCCTGACTTTC.

This chain connects TRBV14 to TRBJ2-3; 7 bases align to TRBD2. The CDR3 is 15 amino acids. Trimming removed 2 bases from V and 1 base from J; junction bases left unmatched: 3. Germline CDR1 reads SGHDN; CDR2 reads FVKESK. The DNA for the CDR3 is TGTGCCAGCAGCCAATCGCTAGCGGGCACAGATACGCAGTATTTT. Its protein product is CASSQSLAGTDTQYF.

CDR3 nucleotides: TGCGCCAGCAGCTTGGCGATAGAAAACTATGGCTACACCTTC. Amino acid sequence: CASSLAIENYGYTF. The chain links TRBV5-1 to TRBJ1-2; D gene ambiguous. Germline values: CDR1 SGHRS, CDR2 YFSETQ. With 0 bases removed from V and 2 bases from J, the gap between germline ends came to 8 bases. The CDR3 consists of 14 residues.

This rearrangement joins TRBV27 to TRBJ1-1; a weak D match, TRBD1 (5 bases). The CDR3 is 16 amino acids. Germline CDR1 and CDR2: MNHEY and SMNVEV (reference sequence). The V and J ends lost 0 bases and 5 bases respectively, with 16 bases between them. CDR3 sequence: CASSLSPNGGGTEAFF. CDR3 in DNA: TGTGCCAGCAGTTTATCCCCGAATGGGGGGGGAACTGAAGCTTTCTTT.

The V gene is TRBV7-2, the J gene TRBJ2-7, with TRBD1 identical over 10 bases. V dropped 2 bases and J dropped 6; count of bases not matched to a gene: 4. Germline assignment: CDR1 SGHTA and CDR2 FQGNSA. The CDR3 loop spans 14 amino acids. CDR3 in amino acids: CASSLRQGAVEQYF. The CDR3 nucleotides read TGTGCCAGCAGCTTACGACAGGGGGCGGTCGAGCAGTACTTC.

This rearrangement joins TRBV27 to TRBJ2-2; 8 bases fit TRBD1. Germline V gives CDR1 MNHEY, CDR2 SMNVEV (reference sequence). The length of the CDR3 is 15 residues. V was pared by 7 bases and J by 3 bases, with 7 bases of the junction left unmatched. The CDR3 sequence: CASTPDRAYTGELFF. CDR3 in DNA: TGTGCCAGCACTCCGGACAGGGCTTACACCGGGGAGCTGTTTTTT.

This chain links TRBV5-6 with TRBJ2-5; possible D gene TRBD2, 6 bases. Germline V gene sequence: CDR1 SGHDT, CDR2 YYEEEE. The CDR3 is 15 residues long. V was cut by 4 bases and J by 7 bases, with 20 bases left in between. CDR3 bases: TGTGCCAGCAGCGTCCATGTTGGGGGGATGGGGACCCAGTACTTC. This gives the protein CASSVHVGGMGTQYF.

This chain uses TRBV7-2 with TRBJ2-3; 14 positions match TRBD2. CDR3 length: 16 amino acids. Germline trimming cut 1 base from V and 6 bases from J; bases unmatched to any gene: 3. From germline, CDR1 is SGHTA and CDR2 FQGNSA. CDR3 sequence reads: CASSLGLAGGPDTQYF. DNA of the CDR3: TGTGCCAGCAGCTTAGGACTAGCGGGGGGGCCGGATACGCAGTATTTT.

This chain uses TRBV30 with TRBJ2-7; a possible D gene is TRBD2 (6 bases). V was pared by 0 bases and J by 5 bases, with 14 bases between. The germline gives CDR1 GTSNPN, CDR2 SVGIG (reference sequence). This CDR3 contains 14 residues. The CDR3 sequence is CAWSVLGGTHEQYF. CDR3 DNA: TGTGCCTGGAGTGTACTAGGAGGGACCCACGAGCAGTACTTC.

The chain carries TRBV5-1 and TRBJ2-1; D may be TRBD1 (7 bases). The CDR3 runs 16 residues. Trimming left V 0 bases short and J 6 bases short, with 16 bases between. Germline V CDR1 and CDR2: SGHRS, YFSETQ. Written as DNA, the CDR3 is TGCGCCAGCAGCTTGGACGCGGCAGGGGGAGGCAATGAGCAGTTCTTC. It encodes CASSLDAAGGGNEQFF.

The chain uses TRBV28 and TRBJ1-4, with 9 bases lining up with TRBD1. CDR3 length: 12 amino acids. CDR1 is MDHEN and CDR2 is SYDVKM in the germline V gene. Here the CDR3 DNA reads TGTGCAGTCCGGGGACAGGGTGAAAAACTGTTTTTT. Its translation is CAVRGQGEKLFF.

The chain uses TRBV5-1 and TRBJ1-5; 7 bases agree with TRBD1. The V segment lost 0 bases and the J segment 8 bases; nucleotides outside the gene matches: 2. Germline CDR1 SGHRS, CDR2 YFSETQ. This CDR3 is 13 amino acids long. In DNA, the CDR3 is TGCGCCAGCAGCTTGGGACAGGGAAAGCCCCAGCATTTT. Translating gives CASSLGQGKPQHF.